This entry describes one T cell receptor beta chain. The entry originates in a study of T cell responses to AZD1222 COVID-19 vaccine. The V gene's germline CDR1 is SNHLY and CDR2 FYNNEI. The V end was cut by 1 base, the J end by 0 bases, with 10 bases between. This CDR3 contains 17 residues. Here immunoSEQ multiplex PCR was the method, and the copy in TCRdb shows in-frame clones only, minus some. The repertoire has 120,000 to 150,000 clones, 90% to 95% of them found once; the top ten carry approximately 0.9%. The rearrangement joins TRBV2 to TRBJ1-6, with D perhaps matching TRBD1 (5 bases). The receptor was derived from an adult in good health. Sequences were derived from peripheral blood, sampled on day 0 of MenACWY control vaccination. The CDR3 DNA reads TGTGCCAGCAGTGAAGGGGGCATAGGCTCCTATAATTCACCCCTCCACTTT. Protein: CASSEGGIGSYNSPLHF.